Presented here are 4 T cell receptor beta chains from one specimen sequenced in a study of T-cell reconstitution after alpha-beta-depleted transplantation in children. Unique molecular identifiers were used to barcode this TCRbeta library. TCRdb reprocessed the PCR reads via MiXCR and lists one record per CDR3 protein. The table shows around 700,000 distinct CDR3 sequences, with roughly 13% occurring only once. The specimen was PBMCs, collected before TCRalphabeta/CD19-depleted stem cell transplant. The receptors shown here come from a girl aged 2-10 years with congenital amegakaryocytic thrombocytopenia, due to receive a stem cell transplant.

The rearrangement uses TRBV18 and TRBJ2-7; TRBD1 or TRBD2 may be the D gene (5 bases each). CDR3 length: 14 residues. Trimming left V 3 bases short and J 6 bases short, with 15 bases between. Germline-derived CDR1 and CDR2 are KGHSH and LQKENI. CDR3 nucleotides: TGTGCCAGCTCACCGGGACCGAGGGCGATCGAGCAGTACTTC. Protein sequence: CASSPGPRAIEQYF. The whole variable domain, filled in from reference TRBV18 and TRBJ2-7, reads NAGVMQNPRHLVRRRGQEARLRCSPMKGHSHVYWYRQLPEEGLKFMVYLQKENIIDESGMPKERFSAEFPKEGPSILRIQQVVRGDSAAYFCASSPGPRAIEQYFGPGTRLTVT.

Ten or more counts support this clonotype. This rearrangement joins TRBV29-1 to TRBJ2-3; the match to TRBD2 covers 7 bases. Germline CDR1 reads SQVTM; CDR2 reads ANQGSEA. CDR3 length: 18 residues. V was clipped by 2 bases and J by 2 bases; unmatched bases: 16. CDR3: CSVEFPSGRSPLTDTQYF. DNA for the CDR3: TGCAGCGTTGAATTTCCTAGCGGCAGGAGCCCACTCACAGATACGCAGTATTTT.

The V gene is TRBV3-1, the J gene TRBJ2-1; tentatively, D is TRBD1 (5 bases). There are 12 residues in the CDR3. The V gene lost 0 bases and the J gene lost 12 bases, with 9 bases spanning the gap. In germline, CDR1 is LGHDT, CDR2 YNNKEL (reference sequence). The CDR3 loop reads CASSQDGQGQFF. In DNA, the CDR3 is TGTGCCAGCAGCCAAGACGGCCAGGGGCAGTTCTTC.

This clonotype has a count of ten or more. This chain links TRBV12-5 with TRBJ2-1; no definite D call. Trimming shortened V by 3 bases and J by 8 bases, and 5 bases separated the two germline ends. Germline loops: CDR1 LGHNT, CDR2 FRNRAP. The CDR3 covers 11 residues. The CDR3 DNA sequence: TGTGCTAGTGGTTTATTCGATGAGCAGTTCTTC. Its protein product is CASGLFDEQFF.